This entry features one TCR beta chain sequence. Clones were read by immunoSEQ multiplex PCR, and TCRdb kept only the in-frame ones, dropping some. The sample carries tens of thousands of clones, approximately 90% recorded once. This record comes from a study of T cell changes during pregnancy in multiple sclerosis. V was cut by 3 bases and J by 5 bases, with 9 bases left in between. Germline CDR1 reads SGDLS; CDR2 reads YYNGEE. The CDR3 has 12 residues. The TCR originated in a female donor with multiple sclerosis, enrolled in a pregnancy study. Source: peripheral blood, taken in the third trimester of pregnancy. The chain links TRBV9 to TRBJ2-7; D remains unclear. CDR3 nucleotide sequence: TGTGCCAGCAGCGCCGGCGGTGACGAGCAGTACTTC. Amino acid sequence: CASSAGGDEQYF.